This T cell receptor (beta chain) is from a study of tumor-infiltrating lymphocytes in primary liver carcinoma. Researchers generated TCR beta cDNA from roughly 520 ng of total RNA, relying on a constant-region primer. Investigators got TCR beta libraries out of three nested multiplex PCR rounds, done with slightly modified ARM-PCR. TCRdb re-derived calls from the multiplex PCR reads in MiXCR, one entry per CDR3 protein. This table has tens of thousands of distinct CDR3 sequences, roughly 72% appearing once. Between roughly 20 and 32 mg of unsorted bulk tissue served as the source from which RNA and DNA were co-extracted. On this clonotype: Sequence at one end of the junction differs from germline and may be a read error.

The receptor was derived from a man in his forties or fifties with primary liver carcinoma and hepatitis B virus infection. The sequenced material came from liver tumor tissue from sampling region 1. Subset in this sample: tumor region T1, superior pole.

Here the CDR3 DNA reads TGTGCCAACAGTCCTGGGATCCTGAACACAGGGGAGCTGTTTTTT. Its protein product is CANSPGILNTGELFF. The chain combines TRBV11-2 with TRBJ2-2; D remains unclear. In germline, CDR1 is SGHAT, CDR2 FQNNGV. The CDR3 runs to 15 residues.